This entry features one TCR beta chain sequence. No antigen is known for it. Measured with immunoSEQ multiplex PCR; TCRdb has only the in-frame clones, and not every one. Found here are about 2.3 million clones, more than 85% of them singletons; the top ten hold under 0.45%. Germline V gene lookup returns CDR1 SNHLY and CDR2 FYNNEI. Trimming left V 2 bases short and J 1 base short, with 11 bases between. This CDR3 spans 15 amino acids. The data belong to a study of shared clonotypes between healthy human individuals. Across the whole study: Per-donor plates numbered three CD4 naive, three CD4 memory, two CD8 naive and one CD8 memory.

Findings and caveats of the study: Between a few donors, naive CD4 clonotypes were shared at a level of about 5%. Read depth was anticipated to influence clonotype sharing among donors.

Sequenced sample: naive CD4+ T cells from PBMCs. Sample subset: CD45RA+ positively selected. The origin of this receptor is a young man in good health. Some clones in this sample may be carry-over from other donors' samples. V and J are TRBV2 and TRBJ2-5; maybe TRBD2 (6 bases). The CDR3 protein is CASSESRGSQETQYF. The CDR3 nucleotides read TGTGCCAGCAGTGAATCGCGGGGCAGCCAAGAGACCCAGTACTTC.